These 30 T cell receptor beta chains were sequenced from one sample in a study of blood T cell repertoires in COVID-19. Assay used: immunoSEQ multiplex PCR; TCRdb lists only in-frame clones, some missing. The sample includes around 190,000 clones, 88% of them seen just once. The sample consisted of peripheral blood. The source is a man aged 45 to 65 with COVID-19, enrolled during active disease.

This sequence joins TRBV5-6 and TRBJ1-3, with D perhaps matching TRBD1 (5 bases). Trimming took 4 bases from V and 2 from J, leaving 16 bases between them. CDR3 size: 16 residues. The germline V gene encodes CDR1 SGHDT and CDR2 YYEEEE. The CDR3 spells CASSRADSRTGNTIYF. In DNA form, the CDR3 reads TGTGCCAGCAGCCGCGCTGACAGTCGAACTGGAAACACCATATATTTT.

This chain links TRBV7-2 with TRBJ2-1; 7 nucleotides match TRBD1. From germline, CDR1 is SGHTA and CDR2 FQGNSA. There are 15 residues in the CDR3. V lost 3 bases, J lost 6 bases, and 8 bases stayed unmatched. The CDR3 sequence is CASSLIEGAGNEQFF. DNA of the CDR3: TGTGCCAGCAGCTTGATTGAGGGGGCGGGCAATGAGCAGTTCTTC.

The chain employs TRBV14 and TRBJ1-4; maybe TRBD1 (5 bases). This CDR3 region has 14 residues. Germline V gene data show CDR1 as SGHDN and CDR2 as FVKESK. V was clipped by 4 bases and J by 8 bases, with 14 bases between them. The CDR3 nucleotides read TGTGCCAGCAGCCCCCGGGGGGGAAGCGAAAAACTGTTTTTT. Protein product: CASSPRGGSEKLFF.

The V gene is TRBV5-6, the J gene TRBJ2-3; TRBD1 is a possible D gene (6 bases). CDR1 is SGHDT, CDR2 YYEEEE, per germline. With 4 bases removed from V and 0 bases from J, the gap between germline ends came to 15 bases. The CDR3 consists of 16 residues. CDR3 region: CASSRRTVRSTDTQYF. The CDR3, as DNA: TGTGCCAGCAGCAGAAGGACAGTGCGAAGCACAGATACGCAGTATTTT.

CDR3 coding DNA: TGTGCCAGCAGCTTAGGGTCGGGAGGGCCATCAGATACGCAGTATTTT. Protein sequence: CASSLGSGGPSDTQYF. V is TRBV7-6 and J is TRBJ2-3; 8 bases align to TRBD2. This CDR3 has 16 residues. V shed 1 base and J 4 bases; nucleotides not matched to a gene: 7. Germline CDR1 and CDR2: SGHVS and FNYEAQ.

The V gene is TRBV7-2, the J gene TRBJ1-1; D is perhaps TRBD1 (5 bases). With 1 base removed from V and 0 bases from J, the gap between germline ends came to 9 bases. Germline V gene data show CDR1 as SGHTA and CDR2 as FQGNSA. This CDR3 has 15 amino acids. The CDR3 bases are TGTGCCAGCAGCTTAGGAACAGGCTTGAACACTGAAGCTTTCTTT. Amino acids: CASSLGTGLNTEAFF.

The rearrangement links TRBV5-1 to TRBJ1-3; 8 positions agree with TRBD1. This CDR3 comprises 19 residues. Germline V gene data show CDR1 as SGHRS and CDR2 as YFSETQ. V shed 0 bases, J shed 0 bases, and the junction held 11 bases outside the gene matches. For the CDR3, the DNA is TGCGCCAGCAGCTTGGCACCGACAGGACAGGGCGGCTCTGGAAACACCATATATTTT. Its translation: CASSLAPTGQGGSGNTIYF.

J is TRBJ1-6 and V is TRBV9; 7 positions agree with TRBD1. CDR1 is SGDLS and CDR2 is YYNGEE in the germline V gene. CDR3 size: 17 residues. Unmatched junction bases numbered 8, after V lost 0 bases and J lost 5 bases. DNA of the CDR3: TGTGCCAGCAGCGTAGAAGCTGGGACAGATCATAATTCACCCCTCCACTTT. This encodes CASSVEAGTDHNSPLHF.

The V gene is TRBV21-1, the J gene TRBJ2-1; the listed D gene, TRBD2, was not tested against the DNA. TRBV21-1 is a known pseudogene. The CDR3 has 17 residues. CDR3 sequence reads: CASSKARTSGTYNEQFF. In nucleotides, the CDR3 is TGTGCCAGCAGCAAAGCCCGGACTAGCGGGACCTACAATGAGCAGTTCTTC.

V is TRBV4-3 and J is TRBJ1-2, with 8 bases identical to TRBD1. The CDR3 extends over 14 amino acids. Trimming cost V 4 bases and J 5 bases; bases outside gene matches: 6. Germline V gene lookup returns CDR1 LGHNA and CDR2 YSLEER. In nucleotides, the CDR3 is TGCGCCAGCAGCCCACAGGACAGGGAGTATGGCTACACCTTC. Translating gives CASSPQDREYGYTF.

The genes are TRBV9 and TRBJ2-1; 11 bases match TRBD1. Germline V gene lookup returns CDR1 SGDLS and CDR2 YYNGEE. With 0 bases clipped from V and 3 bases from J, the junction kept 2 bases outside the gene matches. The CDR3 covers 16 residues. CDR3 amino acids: CASSVGGTGGYNEQFF. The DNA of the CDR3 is TGTGCCAGCAGCGTAGGGGGGACAGGGGGCTACAATGAGCAGTTCTTC.

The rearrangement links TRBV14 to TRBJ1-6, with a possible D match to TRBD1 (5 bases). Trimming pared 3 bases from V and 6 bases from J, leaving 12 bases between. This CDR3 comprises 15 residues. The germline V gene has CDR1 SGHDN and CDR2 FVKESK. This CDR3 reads CASSQGDWTNSPLHF. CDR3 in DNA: TGTGCCAGCAGCCAGGGGGACTGGACTAATTCACCCCTCCACTTT.

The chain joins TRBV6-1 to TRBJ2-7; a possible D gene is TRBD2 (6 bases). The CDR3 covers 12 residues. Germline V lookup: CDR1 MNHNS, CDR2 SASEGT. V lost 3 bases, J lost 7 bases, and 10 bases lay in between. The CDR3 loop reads CASSDGTGEQYF. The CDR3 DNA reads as TGTGCCAGCAGTGACGGGACTGGGGAGCAGTACTTC.

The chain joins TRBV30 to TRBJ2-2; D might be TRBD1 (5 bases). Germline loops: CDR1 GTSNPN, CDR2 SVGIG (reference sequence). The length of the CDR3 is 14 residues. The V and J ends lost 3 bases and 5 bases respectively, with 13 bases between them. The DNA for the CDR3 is TGTGCCTGGAGGAGGCAGGGAATTACCGGGGAGCTGTTTTTT. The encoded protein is CAWRRQGITGELFF.

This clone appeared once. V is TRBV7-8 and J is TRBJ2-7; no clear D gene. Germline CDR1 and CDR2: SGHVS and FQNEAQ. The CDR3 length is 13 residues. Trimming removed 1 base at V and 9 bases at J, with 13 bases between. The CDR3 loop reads CASSLDSRVGQYF. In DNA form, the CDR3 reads TGTGCCAGCAGCTTAGATAGCCGAGTCGGGCAGTACTTC.

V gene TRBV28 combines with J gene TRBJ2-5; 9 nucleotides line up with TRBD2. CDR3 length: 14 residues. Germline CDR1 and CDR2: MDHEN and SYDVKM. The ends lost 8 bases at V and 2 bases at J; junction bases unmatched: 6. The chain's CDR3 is CASYGTSLQETQYF. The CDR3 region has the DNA TGTGCCAGCTACGGGACTAGCCTTCAAGAGACCCAGTACTTC.

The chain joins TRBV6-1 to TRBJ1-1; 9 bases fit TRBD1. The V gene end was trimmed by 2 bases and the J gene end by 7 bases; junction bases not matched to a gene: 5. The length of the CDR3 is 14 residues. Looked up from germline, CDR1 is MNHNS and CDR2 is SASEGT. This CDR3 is CASSEPNRGLEAFF. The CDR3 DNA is TGTGCCAGCAGTGAACCAAACAGGGGGCTTGAAGCTTTCTTT.

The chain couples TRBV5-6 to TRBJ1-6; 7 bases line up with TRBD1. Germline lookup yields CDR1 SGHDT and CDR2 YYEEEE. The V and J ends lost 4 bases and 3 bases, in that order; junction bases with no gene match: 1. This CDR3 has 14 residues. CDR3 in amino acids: CASSRTGYNSPLHF. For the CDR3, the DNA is TGTGCCAGCAGCCGGACAGGCTATAATTCACCCCTCCACTTT.

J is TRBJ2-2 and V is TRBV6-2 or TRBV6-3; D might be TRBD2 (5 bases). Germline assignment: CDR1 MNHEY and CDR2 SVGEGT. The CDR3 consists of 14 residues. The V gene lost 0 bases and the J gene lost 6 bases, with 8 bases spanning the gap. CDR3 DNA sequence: TGTGCCAGCAGTTACTCTTCGAGGGCCGGGGAGCTGTTTTTT. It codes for CASSYSSRAGELFF.

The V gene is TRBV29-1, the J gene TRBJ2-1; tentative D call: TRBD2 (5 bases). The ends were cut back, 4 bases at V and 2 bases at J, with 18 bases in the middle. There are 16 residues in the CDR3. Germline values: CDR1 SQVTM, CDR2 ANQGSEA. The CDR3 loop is CSVVLGMRAPYNEQFF. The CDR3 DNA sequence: TGCAGCGTTGTTTTGGGGATGAGGGCCCCCTACAATGAGCAGTTCTTC.

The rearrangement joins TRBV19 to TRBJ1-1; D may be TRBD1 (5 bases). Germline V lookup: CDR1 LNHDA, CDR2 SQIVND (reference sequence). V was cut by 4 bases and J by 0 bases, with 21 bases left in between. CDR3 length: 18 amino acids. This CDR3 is CASSNAGRWIFVNTEAFF. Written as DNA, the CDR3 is TGTGCCAGTAGTAACGCAGGGAGGTGGATATTCGTGAACACTGAAGCTTTCTTT.

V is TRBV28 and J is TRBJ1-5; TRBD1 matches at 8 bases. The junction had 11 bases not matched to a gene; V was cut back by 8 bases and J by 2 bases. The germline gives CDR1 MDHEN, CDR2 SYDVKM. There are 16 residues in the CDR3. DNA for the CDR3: TGTGCCAGCGTAGAGACAGGGGCCGGCGGCAATCAGCCCCAGCATTTT. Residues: CASVETGAGGNQPQHF.

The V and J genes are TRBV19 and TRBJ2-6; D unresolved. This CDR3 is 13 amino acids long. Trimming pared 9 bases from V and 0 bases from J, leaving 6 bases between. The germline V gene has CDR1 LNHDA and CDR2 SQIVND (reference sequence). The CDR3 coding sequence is TGTGCCAGGGAGCTCTCTGGGGCCAACGTCCTGACTTTC. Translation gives CARELSGANVLTF.

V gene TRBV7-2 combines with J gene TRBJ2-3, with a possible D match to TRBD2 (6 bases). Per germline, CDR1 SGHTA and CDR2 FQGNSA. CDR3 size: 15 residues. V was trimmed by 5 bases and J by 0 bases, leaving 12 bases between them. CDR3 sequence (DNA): TGTGCCAGCAGCCCAGCGGAGGGTAGCACAGATACGCAGTATTTT. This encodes CASSPAEGSTDTQYF. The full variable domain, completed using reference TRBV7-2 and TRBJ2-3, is GAGVSQSPSNKVTEKGKDVELRCDPISGHTALYWYRQSLGQGLEFLIYFQGNSAPDKSGLPSDRFSAERTGGSVSTLTIQRTQQEDSAVYLCASSPAEGSTDTQYFGPGTRLTVL.

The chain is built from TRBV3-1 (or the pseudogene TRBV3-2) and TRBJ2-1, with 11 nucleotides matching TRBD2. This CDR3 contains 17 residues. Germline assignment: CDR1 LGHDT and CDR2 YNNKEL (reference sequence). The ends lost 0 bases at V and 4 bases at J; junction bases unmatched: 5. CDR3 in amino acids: CASSQDLAGGSYNEQFF. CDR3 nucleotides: TGTGCCAGCAGCCAAGATCTAGCGGGAGGTTCTTACAATGAGCAGTTCTTC.

CDR3 nucleotides: TGTGCCAGTAGGTCCGGGGGCACAGATACGCAGTATTTT. It specifies CASRSGGTDTQYF. V gene TRBV19 combines with J gene TRBJ2-3; the D gene is possibly TRBD2 (5 bases). Trimming took off 6 bases at V and 1 base at J, with 8 bases between the two ends. The CDR3 is 13 amino acids. Germline V gives CDR1 LNHDA, CDR2 SQIVND (reference sequence).

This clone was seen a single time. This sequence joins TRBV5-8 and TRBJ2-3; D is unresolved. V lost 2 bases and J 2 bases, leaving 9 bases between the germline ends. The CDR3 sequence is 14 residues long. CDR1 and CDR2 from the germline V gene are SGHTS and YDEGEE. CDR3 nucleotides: TGTGCCAGCAGCTTCTCTCGGGTCACAGATACGCAGTATTTT. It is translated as CASSFSRVTDTQYF.

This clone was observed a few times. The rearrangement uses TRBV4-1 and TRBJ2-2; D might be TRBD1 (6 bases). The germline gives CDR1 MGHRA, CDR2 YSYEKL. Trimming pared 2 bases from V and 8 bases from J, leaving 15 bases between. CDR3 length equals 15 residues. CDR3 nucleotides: TGCGCCAGCAGCCAAACGGACAGACTTGTAGGGGAGCTGTTTTTT. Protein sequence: CASSQTDRLVGELFF.

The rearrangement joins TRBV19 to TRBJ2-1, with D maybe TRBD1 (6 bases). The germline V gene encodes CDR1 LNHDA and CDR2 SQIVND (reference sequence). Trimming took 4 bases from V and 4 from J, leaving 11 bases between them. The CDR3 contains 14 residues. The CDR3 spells CASSTQGQYNEQFF. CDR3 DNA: TGTGCCAGTAGTACCCAAGGACAGTACAATGAGCAGTTCTTC.

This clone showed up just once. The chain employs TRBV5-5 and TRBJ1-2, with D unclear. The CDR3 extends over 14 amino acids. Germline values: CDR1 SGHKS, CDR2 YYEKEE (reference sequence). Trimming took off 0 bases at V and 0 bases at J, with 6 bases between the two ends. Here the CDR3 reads CASSLDGANYGYTF. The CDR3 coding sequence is TGTGCCAGCAGCTTGGACGGAGCTAACTATGGCTACACCTTC.